Below, 27 T cell receptor beta chains from the same sample are listed, as sequenced in a study of Ad26.COV2.S vaccination and SARS-CoV-2 variants. Treatment reported: some 20 received Ad26.COV2.S at low or high dose, single or two shots; 5 received placebo; per-sample allocation not given. Collection of samples fell on day 63 after the first vaccine or placebo injection. Libraries were prepared by immunoSEQ multiplex PCR; TCRdb keeps only in-frame clonotypes and omits some of them. This sample has 380,000 or so clones, with 85% to 90% found just once. The sequenced sample was peripheral blood, obtained in a trial of Ad26.COV2.S vaccine versus placebo. All receptors derive from a person between 18 and 65 years old who received the Ad26.COV2.S COVID-19 vaccine or a placebo.

The chain uses TRBV7-8 and TRBJ2-7; D might be TRBD2 (6 bases). Germline V gene data show CDR1 as SGHVS and CDR2 as FQNEAQ. V was cut by 5 bases and J by 6 bases, with 20 bases left in between. The CDR3 loop spans 15 amino acids. The CDR3: CASSRTWRERSEQYF. In nucleotides, the CDR3 is TGTGCCAGCAGCCGTACTTGGAGGGAAAGGTCCGAGCAGTACTTC. Full variable domain (outside the CDR3, taken from reference TRBV7-8 and TRBJ2-7): GAGVSQSPRYKVAKRGQDVALRCDPISGHVSLFWYQQALGQGPEFLTYFQNEAQLDKSGLPSDRFFAERPEGSVSTLKIQRTQQEDSAVYLCASSRTWRERSEQYFGPGTRLTVT.

This clone appeared a few times. The chain employs TRBV10-1 and TRBJ2-2; D not resolved. Between the trimmed V and J ends, which lost 8 bases and 4 bases, there was a span of 11 bases. The CDR3 is 13 amino acids. Germline V lookup: CDR1 WNHNN, CDR2 SYGVQD (reference sequence). CDR3 DNA: TGCGCCAGCCTTTGGTGGGCCACCGGGGAGCTGTTTTTT. Amino acid sequence: CASLWWATGELFF.

This chain uses TRBV2 with TRBJ2-7; tentatively, D is TRBD2 (5 bases). Trimming removed 3 bases from V and 0 bases from J, with 15 bases in between. Germline CDR1 SNHLY, CDR2 FYNNEI. The CDR3 covers 16 residues. The CDR3 here is CASSDPHLAGSYEQYF. The CDR3, as DNA: TGTGCCAGCAGTGACCCCCACCTTGCGGGCTCCTACGAGCAGTACTTC.

The rearrangement links TRBV2 to TRBJ2-7; TRBD1 aligns across 9 bases. The CDR3 length is 14 residues. V was clipped by 5 bases and J by 5 bases; unmatched bases: 7. Germline lookup yields CDR1 SNHLY and CDR2 FYNNEI. The CDR3 coding sequence is TGTGCCAGCAGTACCGGGACAGGGCGAAACGAGCAGTACTTC. The encoded protein is CASSTGTGRNEQYF.

The rearrangement joins TRBV3-1 (or the pseudogene TRBV3-2) to TRBJ2-3; D gene ambiguous. The CDR3 extends over 15 amino acids. Germline CDR1 is LGHDT and CDR2 is YNNKEL (reference sequence). Trimming took 6 bases from V and 2 from J, leaving 15 bases between them. This chain's CDR3 is CASRTTRGTTDTQYF. CDR3 coding DNA: TGTGCCAGCAGGACGACTCGCGGCACCACAGATACGCAGTATTTT.

This rearrangement joins TRBV7-2 to TRBJ2-2, with D unclear. CDR3 size: 16 residues. V was cut by 1 base and J by 1 base, with 10 bases left in between. Germline CDR1 is SGHTA and CDR2 is FQGNSA. The CDR3 region has the DNA TGTGCCAGCAGCTTAGTAGGTCGGAAGAACACCGGGGAGCTGTTTTTT. It codes for CASSLVGRKNTGELFF. Full variable domain (remainder filled in from reference TRBV7-2 and TRBJ2-2): GAGVSQSPSNKVTEKGKDVELRCDPISGHTALYWYRQSLGQGLEFLIYFQGNSAPDKSGLPSDRFSAERTGGSVSTLTIQRTQQEDSAVYLCASSLVGRKNTGELFFGEGSRLTVL.

CDR3 protein: CASRISSGTVFF. The DNA for the CDR3 is TGTGCCAGCAGAATTTCCTCCGGGACCGTCTTCTTC. This rearrangement joins TRBV12-3 or TRBV12-4 to TRBJ2-1; D tentatively reads TRBD1 or TRBD2 (5 bases each). The ends were cut back, 6 bases at V and 16 bases at J, with 19 bases in the middle. The CDR3 contains 12 residues.

DNA of the CDR3: TGTGCCAGCAGTTCGGGCCGAAGCTCCTATAATTCACCCCTCCACTTT. Translated, it gives CASSSGRSSYNSPLHF. The chain links TRBV6-2 or TRBV6-3 to TRBJ1-6; D is unresolved. The CDR3 spans 16 residues. Trimming removed 4 bases from V and 0 bases from J, with 10 bases in between. Germline CDR1 reads MNHEY; CDR2 reads SVGEGT.

This chain connects TRBV18 to TRBJ1-1; D remains ambiguous. The V and J ends lost 5 bases and 2 bases respectively, with 9 bases between them. This CDR3 spans 13 amino acids. Germline V gene data show CDR1 as KGHSH and CDR2 as LQKENI. The CDR3 DNA reads TGTGCCAGCTCAGGAGGAGGAAACACTGAAGCTTTCTTT. It yields the protein CASSGGGNTEAFF.

The V gene is TRBV6-5, the J gene TRBJ2-2; possibly TRBD1 for D (6 bases). Germline loops: CDR1 MNHEY, CDR2 SVGAGI. The CDR3 covers 14 residues. Trimming left V 6 bases short and J 0 bases short, with 8 bases between. CDR3 loop: CASSRDTNTGELFF. The CDR3 DNA reads as TGTGCCAGCAGCCGGGACACGAACACCGGGGAGCTGTTTTTT.

The V and J genes are TRBV7-2 and TRBJ1-6; D might be TRBD1 (6 bases). The V and J ends lost 3 bases and 4 bases respectively, with 16 bases between them. CDR1 and CDR2 from the germline V gene are SGHTA and FQGNSA. This CDR3 comprises 17 residues. The chain's CDR3 is CASSFLQGEGYNSPLHF. In nucleotides, the CDR3 is TGTGCCAGCAGCTTCCTACAGGGTGAGGGATATAATTCACCCCTCCACTTT.

This sequence joins TRBV5-4 and TRBJ2-5; D tentatively fits TRBD1 or TRBD2 (5 bases each). Germline V gives CDR1 SGHNT, CDR2 YYREEE (reference sequence). V lost 5 bases, J lost 2 bases, and 13 bases lay in between. This CDR3 region has 14 residues. CDR3: CASRNPGPQETQYF. CDR3 bases: TGTGCCAGCAGAAACCCGGGACCACAAGAGACCCAGTACTTC.

The chain recombines TRBV7-9 with TRBJ2-3; weak D call: TRBD2 (7 bases). V lost 5 bases, J lost 3 bases, and 18 bases lay in between. Germline CDR1 and CDR2: SEHNR and FQNEAQ (reference sequence). CDR3 length equals 16 residues. The chain's CDR3 is CASSHDFAGATDTQYF. CDR3 nucleotide sequence: TGTGCCAGCAGCCATGACTTTGCGGGGGCAACAGATACGCAGTATTTT.

The chain is built from TRBV4-1 and TRBJ1-1; D ambiguous. V lost 0 bases, J lost 0 bases, and 5 bases lay in between. Germline V gene lookup returns CDR1 MGHRA and CDR2 YSYEKL. The CDR3 runs 14 residues. CDR3 in amino acids: CASSQDQLNTEAFF. CDR3 coding DNA: TGCGCCAGCAGCCAAGACCAGTTGAACACTGAAGCTTTCTTT.

The rearrangement joins TRBV21-1 to TRBJ2-5; the table's TRBD1 call for D was not verified on the DNA. TRBV21-1 constitutes a pseudogene. This CDR3 spans 16 amino acids. The CDR3 protein is CASSNRDSGLQETQYF. DNA for the CDR3: TGTGCCAGCAGCAATAGGGACAGCGGCTTACAAGAGACCCAGTACTTC.

The CDR3 spells CASSPDSAQPQHF. In DNA form, the CDR3 reads TGTGCCAGCAGCCCAGACAGTGCTCAGCCCCAGCATTTT. The V call is TRBV7-9, the J call TRBJ1-5, with D possibly matching TRBD1 (5 bases). The germline gives CDR1 SEHNR, CDR2 FQNEAQ (reference sequence). The CDR3 is 13 residues long. Between the trimmed V and J ends, which lost 5 bases and 6 bases, there was a span of 11 bases.

V gene TRBV28 combines with J gene TRBJ2-2, with D possibly TRBD2 on 5 matching bases. Germline V gene data show CDR1 as MDHEN and CDR2 as SYDVKM. The length of the CDR3 is 16 residues. V lost 5 bases to trimming and J lost 0 bases, with 13 bases between them. The CDR3 DNA reads as TGTGCCAGCAGTCCGCCGAGCGGAGCGAACACCGGGGAGCTGTTTTTT. This gives the protein CASSPPSGANTGELFF. The complete variable domain, with remaining parts taken from reference TRBV28 and TRBJ2-2, reads DVKVTQSSRYLVKRTGEKVFLECVQDMDHENMFWYRQDPGLGLRLIYFSYDVKMKEKGDIPEGYSVSREKKERFSLILESASTNQTSMYLCASSPPSGANTGELFFGEGSRLTVL.

CDR3 loop: CASSVASGNTDTQYF. Written as DNA, the CDR3 is TGTGCCAGCAGCGTAGCTAGCGGGAACACAGATACGCAGTATTTT. V gene TRBV9 combines with J gene TRBJ2-3; 9 bases align to TRBD2. This CDR3 has 15 amino acids. Looked up from germline, CDR1 is SGDLS and CDR2 is YYNGEE. Trimming removed 0 bases from V and 2 bases from J; junction bases left unmatched: 1.

The V and J genes are TRBV15 and TRBJ1-1; D is perhaps TRBD1 (5 bases). Per the germline V gene, CDR1 is LNHNV and CDR2 is YYDKDF (reference sequence). CDR3 length equals 14 residues. V was pared by 1 base and J by 1 base, with 7 bases between. CDR3 amino acids: CATSRAGGNTEAFF. Here the CDR3 DNA reads TGTGCCACCAGCAGAGCCGGGGGGAACACTGAAGCTTTCTTT.

This clone appeared once. The chain couples TRBV3-1 (or the pseudogene TRBV3-2) to TRBJ1-1; TRBD1 matches 9 bases. This CDR3 is 17 amino acids long. Germline CDR1 LGHDT, CDR2 YNNKEL (reference sequence). Germline trimming cut 1 base from V and 4 bases from J; bases unmatched to any gene: 10. CDR3 sequence reads: CASSQGGTGRMSTEAFF. CDR3 nucleotides: TGTGCCAGCAGCCAAGGGGGGACAGGGAGGATGAGCACTGAAGCTTTCTTT.

This chain links TRBV6-5 with TRBJ2-7; 9 bases line up with TRBD2. Germline V lookup: CDR1 MNHEY, CDR2 SVGAGI. CDR3 length: 14 amino acids. V lost 6 bases and J lost 2; bases outside the gene matches: 5. For the CDR3, the DNA is TGTGCCAGCAGATGGACTAGCGAACCCTACGAGCAGTACTTC. It encodes CASRWTSEPYEQYF.

The genes are TRBV3-1 (or the pseudogene TRBV3-2) and TRBJ1-5; 7 bases align to TRBD1. The V segment lost 4 bases and the J segment 0 bases; nucleotides outside the gene matches: 9. The CDR3 spans 17 residues. Germline CDR1 is LGHDT and CDR2 is YNNKEL (reference sequence). CDR3 in amino acids: CASSLGTASYSNQPQHF. CDR3 bases: TGTGCCAGCAGCCTGGGGACAGCCTCTTATAGCAATCAGCCCCAGCATTTT.

The chain carries TRBV7-9 and TRBJ1-2; D unresolved. V was trimmed by 6 bases and J by 4 bases, leaving 15 bases between them. The CDR3 has 14 amino acids. From germline, CDR1 is SEHNR and CDR2 FQNEAQ (reference sequence). The CDR3 DNA is TGTGCCAGCAGTCTTACCCCCGCTGGCTATGGCTACACCTTC. Its protein product is CASSLTPAGYGYTF.

The chain joins TRBV27 to TRBJ2-1; D unresolved. The germline V gene has CDR1 MNHEY and CDR2 SMNVEV (reference sequence). The V gene lost 2 bases and the J gene lost 5 bases, with 7 bases spanning the gap. This CDR3 has 13 residues. This chain's CDR3 is CASSLVQHNEQFF. CDR3 DNA sequence: TGTGCCAGCAGTTTAGTTCAACACAATGAGCAGTTCTTC.

This clone was detected once. This rearrangement joins TRBV20-1 to TRBJ2-7; 7 bases align to TRBD1. After removal of 6 bases from V and 0 bases from J, the junction contained 11 bases not matched to a gene. The CDR3 runs to 15 residues. In germline, CDR1 is DFQATT, CDR2 SNEGSKA (reference sequence). CDR3 nucleotide sequence: TGCAGTGCAAGTAGCTATGACAGGGACTCCTACGAGCAGTACTTC. Translating it yields CSASSYDRDSYEQYF.

This clone has just one count. The V gene is TRBV18, the J gene TRBJ1-1, with D tentatively TRBD1 (5 bases). Per germline, CDR1 KGHSH and CDR2 LQKENI. With 3 bases removed from V and 1 base from J, the gap between germline ends came to 6 bases. CDR3 length: 13 residues. The CDR3: CASSPTANTEAFF. CDR3 bases: TGTGCCAGCTCACCGACAGCGAACACTGAAGCTTTCTTT. Drawing the rest from reference TRBV18 and TRBJ1-1, the complete variable domain is NAGVMQNPRHLVRRRGQEARLRCSPMKGHSHVYWYRQLPEEGLKFMVYLQKENIIDESGMPKERFSAEFPKEGPSILRIQQVVRGDSAAYFCASSPTANTEAFFGQGTRLTVV.

This chain joins TRBV24-1 and TRBJ2-3; unclear D gene. The CDR3 contains 15 residues. The germline V and J ends were trimmed by 1 base and 3 bases, with 10 bases remaining between them. From germline, CDR1 is KGHDR and CDR2 SFDVKD. This CDR3 is CATSDFRQPTDTQYF. CDR3 sequence (DNA): TGTGCCACCAGTGATTTTAGACAACCAACAGATACGCAGTATTTT.